This is a list of T cell receptor beta chains from one sample in a study of OX40 agonist ivuxolimab in advanced cancers. Assay: immunoSEQ multiplex PCR; the TCRdb copy retains only in-frame clones and omits some. The table has tens of thousands of clones, around 84% seen once; the top ten hold around 1.1%. Sequencing used CD4+ or CD8+ T cells sorted from blood, obtained in a trial of the OX40 agonist ivuxolimab. The receptors come from an adult with an advanced solid tumor such as melanoma, head and neck, liver or kidney cancer. Both conserved end residues are part of each CDR3. D genes are given only for firm matches. Size is omitted from some rows. Given values are once, few, many or a class for expanded clones.

D gene,V gene,J gene,clone size,CDR3 protein,CDR3 DNA
NA,TRBV6-1,TRBJ1-2,NA,CASSGGYTF,TGTGCCAGCAGTGGTGGCTACACCTTC
NA,TRBV7-6,TRBJ2-5,NA,CASSLVAQETQYF,TGTGCCAGCAGCTTAGTCGCTCAAGAGACCCAGTACTTC
NA,TRBV5-6,TRBJ2-3,NA,CASSLPGVGTQYF,TGTGCCAGCAGCTTGCCCGGTGTGGGTACGCAGTATTTT
TRBD1,TRBV9,TRBJ1-2,NA,CASSVEGTGARGYTF,TGTGCCAGCAGCGTAGAGGGCACAGGGGCACGGGGCTACACCTTC
TRBD1,TRBV6-1,TRBJ1-5,NA,CASRGQGILNQPQHF,TGTGCCAGCAGAGGACAGGGTATATTGAATCAGCCCCAGCATTTT
NA,TRBV7-2,TRBJ2-3,NA,CASSSYTDTQYF,TGTGCCAGCAGCTCGTACACAGATACGCAGTATTTT
TRBD1,TRBV12-5,TRBJ2-3,NA,CASGSRQGRYTDTQYF,TGTGCTAGTGGTTCGCGACAGGGGCGTTACACAGATACGCAGTATTTT
TRBD2,TRBV19,TRBJ2-5,NA,CASSSWGLAEQETQYF,TGTGCCAGTAGTTCCTGGGGACTAGCGGAACAAGAGACCCAGTACTTC
NA,TRBV13,TRBJ1-4,NA,CASSLIGNNEKLFF,TGTGCCAGCAGCTTAATCGGGAATAATGAAAAACTGTTTTTT
NA,TRBV5-8,TRBJ1-2,NA,CASSRDRGAYGYTF,TGTGCCAGCAGCCGGGACCGAGGCGCCTATGGCTACACCTTC
NA,TRBV6-1,TRBJ2-7,NA,CASSTAPGDEQYF,TGTGCCAGCAGCACGGCCCCAGGCGACGAGCAGTACTTC
NA,TRBV7-9,TRBJ1-1,NA,CASSGTEAFF,TGTGCCAGCAGCGGAACTGAAGCTTTCTTT
NA,TRBV28,TRBJ1-4,NA,CASSPGTQNEKLFF,TGTGCCAGCAGTCCCGGGACTCAAAATGAAAAACTGTTTTTT
TRBD1,TRBV10-3,TRBJ1-2,medium-sized,CAISEGDSDSYGYTF,TGTGCCATCAGTGAGGGGGACAGCGACTCCTATGGCTACACCTTC
NA,TRBV7-3,TRBJ2-5,NA,CASSQGGGETQYF,TGTGCCAGCAGTCAGGGAGGAGGAGAGACCCAGTACTTC
NA,TRBV9,TRBJ2-7,few,CASSVGVKGYEQYF,TGTGCCAGCAGCGTAGGGGTTAAAGGCTACGAGCAGTACTTC
TRBD1,TRBV19,TRBJ2-1,once,CASLRFMGQGTHEQFF,TGTGCCAGTCTTCGGTTTATGGGACAGGGGACCCATGAGCAGTTCTTC
NA,TRBV5-4,TRBJ1-3,NA,CASSLEPIPQGNTIYF,TGTGCCAGCAGCCTGGAACCGATTCCTCAAGGAAACACCATATATTTT
NA,TRBV7-9,TRBJ2-7,once,CASSFSNGLGEQYF,TGTGCCAGCAGCTTTAGTAACGGATTAGGGGAGCAGTACTTC
NA,TRBV10-3,TRBJ2-7,NA,CAISAVSSYEQYF,TGTGCCATCAGTGCGGTATCTTCGTACGAGCAGTACTTC
NA,TRBV11-2,TRBJ2-1,once,CASGEIPGNEQFF,TGTGCCAGCGGGGAAATTCCAGGGAATGAGCAGTTCTTC
NA,TRBV30,TRBJ2-7,NA,CAWSIPPSRGEQYF,TGTGCCTGGAGTATACCCCCTTCTCGAGGGGAGCAGTACTTC
NA,TRBV28,TRBJ1-1,NA,CASRVYPRHRTLNTEAFF,TGTGCCAGCAGAGTTTACCCACGGCACAGGACCTTGAACACTGAAGCTTTCTTT
TRBD2,TRBV7-3,TRBJ2-3,NA,CASSSMTSGISTDTQYF,TGTGCCAGCAGCTCCATGACTAGCGGGATAAGCACAGATACGCAGTATTTT
NA,TRBV15,TRBJ2-5,NA,CATSREETQYF,TGTGCCACCAGCAGAGAAGAGACCCAGTACTTC
NA,TRBV4-3,TRBJ1-3,NA,CASSQDPGGGNTIYF,TGCGCCAGCAGCCAAGATCCAGGCGGTGGGAACACCATATATTTT
TRBD1,TRBV18,TRBJ1-2,few,CASSRGTANYGYTF,TGTGCCAGCTCACGGGGGACAGCTAACTATGGCTACACCTTC
TRBD1,TRBV9,TRBJ1-1,NA,CASSVGGRGASEAFF,TGTGCCAGCAGCGTAGGTGGCAGGGGGGCCTCTGAAGCTTTCTTT
NA,TRBV7-2,TRBJ2-2,NA,CASSRESNTGELFF,TGTGCCAGCAGCCGCGAATCAAACACCGGGGAGCTGTTTTTT
TRBD1,TRBV11-2,TRBJ1-4,NA,CASSQGTGNRELFF,TGTGCCAGCAGCCAAGGGACAGGGAATCGGGAACTGTTTTTT
TRBD1,TRBV30,TRBJ1-1,NA,CAWRQGKAFF,TGTGCCTGGCGACAGGGTAAGGCTTTCTTT
NA,TRBV5-1,TRBJ2-1,NA,CASSPSGGSAHNEQFF,TGCGCCAGCAGCCCGTCCGGGGGATCCGCTCACAATGAGCAGTTCTTC
NA,TRBV27,TRBJ2-7,NA,CASSFQPGYEQYF,TGTGCCAGCAGTTTTCAGCCGGGATACGAGCAGTACTTC
TRBD2,TRBV5-4,TRBJ2-5,NA,CASSLLRGGAVETQYF,TGTGCCAGCAGCCTCCTGCGCGGGGGGGCCGTAGAGACCCAGTACTTC
NA,TRBV9,TRBJ2-3,NA,CASSVVSGRFTDTQYF,TGTGCCAGCAGCGTAGTTTCAGGCCGTTTCACAGATACGCAGTATTTT
NA,TRBV19,TRBJ1-6,NA,CASSIDRGSSPLHF,TGTGCCAGTAGTATAGATCGCGGGAGCTCACCCCTCCACTTT
NA,TRBV28,TRBJ2-7,NA,CASSTPPYEQYF,TGTGCCAGCAGTACCCCGCCCTACGAGCAGTACTTC
NA,TRBV6-5,TRBJ1-5,few,CASRIREYSNQPQHF,TGTGCCAGCAGAATCCGGGAGTATAGCAATCAGCCCCAGCATTTT
NA,TRBV7-9,TRBJ2-1,NA,CASSSFGRTDEQFF,TGTGCCAGCAGCTCCTTTGGAAGAACGGATGAGCAGTTCTTC
TRBD2,TRBV9,TRBJ2-3,NA,CASNLEGGRTDTQYF,TGTGCCAGCAACCTCGAGGGCGGGAGGACTGATACGCAGTATTTT
NA,TRBV30,TRBJ1-3,NA,CAWSSGAGNTIYF,TGTGCCTGGTCTTCAGGGGCTGGAAACACCATATATTTT
NA,TRBV28,TRBJ1-1,NA,CASSRYRQANTEAFF,TGTGCCAGCAGCCGATACCGACAGGCTAACACTGAAGCTTTCTTT
NA,TRBV11-3,TRBJ1-5,NA,CASDKEREKRGNQPQHF,TGTGCCAGCGACAAGGAGAGGGAGAAGAGAGGCAATCAGCCCCAGCATTTT